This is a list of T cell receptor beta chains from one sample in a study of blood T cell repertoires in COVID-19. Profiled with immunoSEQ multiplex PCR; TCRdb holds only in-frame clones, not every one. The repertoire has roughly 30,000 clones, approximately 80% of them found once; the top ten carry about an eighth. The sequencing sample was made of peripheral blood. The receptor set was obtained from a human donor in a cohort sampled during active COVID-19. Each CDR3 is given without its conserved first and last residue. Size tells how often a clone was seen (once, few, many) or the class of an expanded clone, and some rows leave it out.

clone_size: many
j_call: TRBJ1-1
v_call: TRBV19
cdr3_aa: ASRRTMQGFSEAF

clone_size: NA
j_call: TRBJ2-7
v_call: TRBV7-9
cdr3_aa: ASSPGTGGRYEQY

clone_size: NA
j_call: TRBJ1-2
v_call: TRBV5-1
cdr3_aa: ASSLEGGGYGYT

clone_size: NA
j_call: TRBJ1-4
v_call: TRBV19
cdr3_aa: ASSIGLAGWEKLF

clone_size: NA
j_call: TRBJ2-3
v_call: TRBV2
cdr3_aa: ASILGPLAPRTDTQY

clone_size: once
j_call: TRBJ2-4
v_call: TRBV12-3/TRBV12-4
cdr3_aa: AIRRGWGIQY

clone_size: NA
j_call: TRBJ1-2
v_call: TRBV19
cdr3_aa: ASGRGDGYT

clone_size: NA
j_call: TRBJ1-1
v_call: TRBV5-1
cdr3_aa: ASSLEAGFTEAF

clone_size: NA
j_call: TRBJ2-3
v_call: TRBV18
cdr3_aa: ASSGGLTVTDTQY

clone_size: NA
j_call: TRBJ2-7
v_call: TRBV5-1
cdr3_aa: ASSLEGANYEQY

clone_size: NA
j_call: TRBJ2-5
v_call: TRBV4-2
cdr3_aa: ASSRFGTGAETQY

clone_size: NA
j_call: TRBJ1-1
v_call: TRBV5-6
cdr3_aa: ASSLVIGRRTEAF

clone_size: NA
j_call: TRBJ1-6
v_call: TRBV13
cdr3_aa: ASSLGDRVHSPLH

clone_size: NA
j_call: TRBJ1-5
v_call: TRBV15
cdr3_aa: ATSREKEPSNQPQH

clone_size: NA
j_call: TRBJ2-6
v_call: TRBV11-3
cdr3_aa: ASSSQGTGANVLT

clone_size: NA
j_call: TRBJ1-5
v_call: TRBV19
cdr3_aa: ASSIDRADAQPQH

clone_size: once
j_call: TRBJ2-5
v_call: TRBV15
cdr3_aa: ATRGRNFQETQY

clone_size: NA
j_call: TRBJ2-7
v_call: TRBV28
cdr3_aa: ASSLYGQGLGEQY

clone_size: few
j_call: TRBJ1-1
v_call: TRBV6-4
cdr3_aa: ASSDGQGQNTEAF

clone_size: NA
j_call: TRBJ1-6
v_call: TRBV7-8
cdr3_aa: ASSRTGGRDSPLH

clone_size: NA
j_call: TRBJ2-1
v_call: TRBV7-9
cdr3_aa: ASSPSSRNYNEQF

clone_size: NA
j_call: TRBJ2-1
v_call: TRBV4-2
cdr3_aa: ASSQDRTGSYNEQF

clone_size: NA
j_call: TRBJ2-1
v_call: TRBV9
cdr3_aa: ASSVMGGPYNEQF

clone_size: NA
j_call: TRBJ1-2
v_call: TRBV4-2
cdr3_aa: ASSPQSRSGTGTGWGYT

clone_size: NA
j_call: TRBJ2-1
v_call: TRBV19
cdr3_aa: ASMGVTSGGEQF

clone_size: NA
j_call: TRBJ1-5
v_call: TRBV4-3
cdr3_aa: ASSQDERGNQPQH

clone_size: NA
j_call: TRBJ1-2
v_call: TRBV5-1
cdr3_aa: ASSLALGANYGYT

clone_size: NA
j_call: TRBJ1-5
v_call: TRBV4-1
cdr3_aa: ASSQGGGYQPQH